This T cell receptor (beta chain) came from a study of T cell changes during pregnancy in multiple sclerosis. Clones were read by immunoSEQ multiplex PCR, and TCRdb kept only the in-frame ones, dropping some. Altogether roughly 100,000 clones are present, around 91% being singletons, with the ten largest covering less than 2%. The length of the CDR3 is 17 residues. V shed 3 bases, J shed 8 bases, and the junction held 14 bases outside the gene matches. CDR1 MDHEN and CDR2 SYDVKM come from the germline V gene. This TCR came from a female donor in good health, enrolled as a control in a pregnancy study. Sequenced material: peripheral blood, taken after pregnancy. This chain joins TRBV28 and TRBJ2-2, with 8 bases that match TRBD1. The CDR3 loop reads CASSFSLAGQGGGELFF. The CDR3 bases are TGTGCCAGCAGTTTTTCATTGGCCGGACAGGGCGGAGGGGAGCTGTTTTTT. The full variable domain, completed using reference TRBV28 and TRBJ2-2, is DVKVTQSSRYLVKRTGEKVFLECVQDMDHENMFWYRQDPGLGLRLIYFSYDVKMKEKGDIPEGYSVSREKKERFSLILESASTNQTSMYLCASSFSLAGQGGGELFFGEGSRLTVL.